This TCR beta chain was profiled in a study of low-dose radiotherapy and immunotherapy resistance in tumors. The overall study: Each patient was administered nivolumab intravenously at 240 mg, which was a flat dose, every two weeks, along with intravenous ipilimumab at 1 mg/kg every six weeks.

The time point is: before trial treatment. Using a constant-region primer together with a V-primer adapter, TCRs were subjected to 20 PCR cycles of amplification. TCRdb analysed the reads with MiXCR anew, one entry per CDR3 protein. This sample has tens of thousands of distinct CDR3 sequences, with around 11% found just once. The V gene lost 4 bases and the J gene lost 5 bases, with 14 bases spanning the gap. The germline CDR1 and CDR2 sequences are SNHLY and FYNNEI. The CDR3 loop spans 14 amino acids. The clonotype was recovered from a female donor with ovarian cancer. The sample consisted of PBMCs, taken before treatment. The chain combines TRBV2 with TRBJ1-1; a possible D gene is TRBD1 (6 bases). CDR3 nucleotide sequence: TGTGCCAGCAGTGTCTCGGGGGGGCTAACTGAAGCTTTCTTT. Protein sequence: CASSVSGGLTEAFF.